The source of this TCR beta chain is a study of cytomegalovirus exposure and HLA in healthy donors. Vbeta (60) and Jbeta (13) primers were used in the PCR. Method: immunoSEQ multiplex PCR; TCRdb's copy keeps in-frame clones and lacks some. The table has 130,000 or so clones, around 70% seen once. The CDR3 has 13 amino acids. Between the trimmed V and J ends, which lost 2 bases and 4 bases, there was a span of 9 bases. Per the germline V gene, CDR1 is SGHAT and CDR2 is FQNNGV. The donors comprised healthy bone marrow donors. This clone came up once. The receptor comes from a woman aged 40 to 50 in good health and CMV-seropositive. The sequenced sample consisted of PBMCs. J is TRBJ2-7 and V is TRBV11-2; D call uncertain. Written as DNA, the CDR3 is TGTGCCAGCAGCTTAACAAACCGATACGAGCAGTACTTC. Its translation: CASSLTNRYEQYF.